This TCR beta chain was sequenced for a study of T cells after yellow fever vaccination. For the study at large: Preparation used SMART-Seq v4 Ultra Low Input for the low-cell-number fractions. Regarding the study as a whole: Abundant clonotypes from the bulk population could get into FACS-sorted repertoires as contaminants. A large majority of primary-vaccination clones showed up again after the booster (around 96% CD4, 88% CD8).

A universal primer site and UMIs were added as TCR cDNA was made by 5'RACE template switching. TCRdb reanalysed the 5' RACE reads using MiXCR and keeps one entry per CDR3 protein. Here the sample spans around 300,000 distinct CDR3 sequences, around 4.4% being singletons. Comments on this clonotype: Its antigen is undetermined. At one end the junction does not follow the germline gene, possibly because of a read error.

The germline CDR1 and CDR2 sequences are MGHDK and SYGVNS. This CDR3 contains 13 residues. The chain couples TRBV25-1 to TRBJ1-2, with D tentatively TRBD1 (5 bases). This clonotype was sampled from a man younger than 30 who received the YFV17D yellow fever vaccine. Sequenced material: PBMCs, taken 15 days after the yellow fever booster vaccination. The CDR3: CASSDGTYYGYTF. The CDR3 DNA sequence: TGTGCAAGCAGTGATGGGACCTACTATGGCTACACCTTC.